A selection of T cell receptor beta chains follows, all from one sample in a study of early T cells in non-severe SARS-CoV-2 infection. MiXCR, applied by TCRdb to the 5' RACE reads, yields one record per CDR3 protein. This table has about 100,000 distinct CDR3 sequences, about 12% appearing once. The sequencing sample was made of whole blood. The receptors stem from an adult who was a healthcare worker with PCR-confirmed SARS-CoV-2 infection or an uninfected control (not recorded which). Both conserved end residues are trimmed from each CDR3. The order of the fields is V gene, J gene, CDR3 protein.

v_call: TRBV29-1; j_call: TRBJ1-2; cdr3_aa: SVDRNYGYT
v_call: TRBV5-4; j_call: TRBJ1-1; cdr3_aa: ASSPGGAGSGAF
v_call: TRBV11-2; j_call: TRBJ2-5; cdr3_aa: ASSFGTTTTETQY
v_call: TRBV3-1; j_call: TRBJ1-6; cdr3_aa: ASSHSDNSPLH
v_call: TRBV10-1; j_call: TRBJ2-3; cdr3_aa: ASSWGVLTDTQY
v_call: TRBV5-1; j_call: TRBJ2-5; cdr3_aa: ASNSGLGTQY
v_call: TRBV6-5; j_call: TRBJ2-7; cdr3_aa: ASSRLAGPGGEQY
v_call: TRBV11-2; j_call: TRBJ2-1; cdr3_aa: ASSLSGPTYNEQF
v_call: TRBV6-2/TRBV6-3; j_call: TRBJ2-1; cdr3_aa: ASSRGLASYNEQF
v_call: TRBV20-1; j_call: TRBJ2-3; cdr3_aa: SGQWSTDTQY
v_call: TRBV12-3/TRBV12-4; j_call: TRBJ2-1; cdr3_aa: ASSLRVQAYNEQF
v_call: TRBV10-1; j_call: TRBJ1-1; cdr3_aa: ASSAGSMNTEAF
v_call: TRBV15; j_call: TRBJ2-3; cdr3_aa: ATSRDQGADTQY
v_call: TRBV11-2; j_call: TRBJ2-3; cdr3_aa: ASSPKQGAVDTQY
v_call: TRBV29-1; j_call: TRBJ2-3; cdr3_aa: SVESGTDTQY
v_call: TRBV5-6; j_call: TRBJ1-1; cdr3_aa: ASSLDRGRGAEAF
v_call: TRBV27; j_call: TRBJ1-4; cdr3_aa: ASSSGTLTTNEKLF
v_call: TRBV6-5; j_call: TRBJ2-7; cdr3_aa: ASSYGFQGRLEQY
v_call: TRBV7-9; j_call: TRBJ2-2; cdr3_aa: ASSLGFHTGELF
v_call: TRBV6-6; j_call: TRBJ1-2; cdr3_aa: ASSYSNGLIYGYT
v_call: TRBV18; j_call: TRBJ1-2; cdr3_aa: ASSLVPGASLYGYT
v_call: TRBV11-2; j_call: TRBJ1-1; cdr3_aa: ASSLLRGSNTEAF
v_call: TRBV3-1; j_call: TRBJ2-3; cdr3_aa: ASSQDLGTDTQY
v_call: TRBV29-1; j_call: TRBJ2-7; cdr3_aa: SVEVGRYSSYEQY